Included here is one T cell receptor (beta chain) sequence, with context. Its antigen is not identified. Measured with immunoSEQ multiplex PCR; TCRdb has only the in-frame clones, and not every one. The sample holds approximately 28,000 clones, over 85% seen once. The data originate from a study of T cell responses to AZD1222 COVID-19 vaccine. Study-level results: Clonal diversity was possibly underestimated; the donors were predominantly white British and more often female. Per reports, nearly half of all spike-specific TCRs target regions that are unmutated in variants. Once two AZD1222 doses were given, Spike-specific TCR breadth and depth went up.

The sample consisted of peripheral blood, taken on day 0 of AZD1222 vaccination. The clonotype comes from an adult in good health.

The CDR3 reads CASSARPGLIPDYGYTF. The CDR3 nucleotides are TGTGCCAGCAGCGCGCGTCCGGGCCTCATCCCTGACTATGGCTACACCTTC. The gene calls are TRBV11-2 and TRBJ1-2; the D is unclear. V was trimmed by 5 bases and J by 3 bases, leaving 22 bases between them. There are 17 residues in the CDR3. Germline assignment: CDR1 SGHAT and CDR2 FQNNGV.